The 20 T cell receptor beta chains presented below share a single source sample, sequenced in a study of identical twins. Each CDR3 protein is one row after TCRdb ran MiXCR on the 5' RACE reads. This sample yields about 500,000 distinct CDR3 sequences, of which around 15% are seen a single time; about 0.94% belongs to the top ten. The sample was also linked to a second study, of yellow fever vaccine responses in identical twins.

The sample taken for sequencing was CD4+ T cells sorted from blood. The receptor set was obtained from a woman aged 18-30 years in good health.

In its sample, this clonotype was seen many times. The chain has TRBV14 and TRBJ1-2; D gene unclear. V was pared by 4 bases and J by 7 bases, with 13 bases between. The CDR3 extends over 13 amino acids. CDR1 SGHDN and CDR2 FVKESK come from the germline V gene. CDR3 sequence: CASSPFRDSGYTF. In DNA, the CDR3 is TGTGCCAGCAGCCCATTTCGTGACTCTGGCTACACCTTC.

This clonotype was counted between two and nine times. The chain employs TRBV7-2 and TRBJ2-7; 11 positions match TRBD1. CDR3 length: 13 residues. V shed 1 base, J shed 13 bases, and the junction held 6 bases outside the gene matches. From germline, CDR1 is SGHTA and CDR2 FQGNSA. The CDR3 sequence is CASSLEGQGEIYF. In nucleotides, the CDR3 is TGTGCCAGCAGCTTAGAGGGACAGGGGGAGATATACTTC.

The rearrangement uses TRBV20-1 and TRBJ2-3, with a tentative D call TRBD2 (6 bases). CDR3 length: 14 amino acids. The V and J ends lost 6 bases and 2 bases respectively, with 15 bases between them. Germline V gives CDR1 DFQATT, CDR2 SNEGSKA (reference sequence). The chain's CDR3 is CSAPGTLITDTQYF. The CDR3 DNA follows: TGCAGTGCCCCCGGGACTTTGATCACAGATACGCAGTATTTT.

For the CDR3, the DNA is TGCGCCAGCAGCGCAACCGGGACAGGGACTTATGGCTACACCTTC. Amino acid sequence: CASSATGTGTYGYTF. This rearrangement joins TRBV5-1 to TRBJ1-2; TRBD1 matches at 9 bases. CDR3 length: 15 residues. Germline loops: CDR1 SGHRS, CDR2 YFSETQ. V shed 4 bases, J shed 5 bases, and the junction held 9 bases outside the gene matches.

V usage is TRBV29-1 and J usage is TRBJ1-2, with D tentatively TRBD1 (5 bases). The V end lost 4 bases, the J end lost 2 bases, and 17 bases lay between the germline ends. The CDR3 covers 15 residues. Germline lookup yields CDR1 SQVTM and CDR2 ANQGSEA. The CDR3 DNA is TGCAGCGTTGTATCCGACAGAGAGCCGAACTATGGCTACACCTTC. Translated, it gives CSVVSDREPNYGYTF.

This clonotype was counted only a few times. V is TRBV2 and J is TRBJ2-3, with D perhaps TRBD2 (6 bases). This CDR3 is 14 amino acids long. Deletions cut 6 bases from V and 2 bases from J, with 12 bases between. Germline V gives CDR1 SNHLY, CDR2 FYNNEI. The CDR3 coding sequence is TGTGCCAGCAGGCCGGGACTTATCACAGATACGCAGTATTTT. It specifies CASRPGLITDTQYF.

The chain recombines TRBV10-3 with TRBJ2-5; a weak D match, TRBD1 (6 bases). Germline V lookup: CDR1 ENHRY, CDR2 SYGVKD. This CDR3 is built from 17 residues. V lost 2 bases and J 3 bases, leaving 19 bases between the germline ends. In DNA, the CDR3 is TGTGCCATCAGTGAGATGGGGTTCGGAGCAGGGGAAGAGACCCAGTACTTC. It specifies CAISEMGFGAGEETQYF.

This clonotype has a handful of counts. The chain links TRBV7-6 to TRBJ2-7, with D possibly matching TRBD2 (5 bases). Deletions cut 6 bases from V and 2 bases from J, with 17 bases between. The CDR3 has 15 amino acids. Germline CDR1 and CDR2: SGHVS and FNYEAQ. The CDR3 DNA is TGTGCCAGCAGTCCCGGGCCGGGGTCCCCCTACGAGCAGTACTTC. It specifies CASSPGPGSPYEQYF. The entire variable domain, with the rest obtained from reference TRBV7-6 and TRBJ2-7, is as follows: GAGVSQSPRYKVTKRGQDVALRCDPISGHVSLYWYRQALGQGPEFLTYFNYEAQQDKSGLPNDRFSAERPEGSISTLTIQRTEQRDSAMYRCASSPGPGSPYEQYFGPGTRLTVT.

This chain links TRBV6-5 with TRBJ2-1; 9 nucleotides match TRBD2. The V segment lost 0 bases and the J segment 6 bases; nucleotides outside the gene matches: 9. This CDR3 is built from 17 residues. Germline V gene lookup returns CDR1 MNHEY and CDR2 SVGAGI. DNA for the CDR3: TGTGCCAGCAGTTACTCCCCTCCCGCGGGGGGGCGCAATGAGCAGTTCTTC. It yields the protein CASSYSPPAGGRNEQFF.

The chain recombines TRBV29-1 with TRBJ2-1, with D perhaps TRBD2 (5 bases). Germline V gives CDR1 SQVTM, CDR2 ANQGSEA. The CDR3 consists of 13 residues. The V and J ends lost 4 bases and 7 bases respectively, with 14 bases between them. The DNA for the CDR3 is TGCAGCGTTGTTTCCGGACTGTGGAATGAGCAGTTCTTC. This gives the protein CSVVSGLWNEQFF.

This sequence joins TRBV2 and TRBJ2-3; D might be TRBD1 (6 bases). The germline gives CDR1 SNHLY, CDR2 FYNNEI. The CDR3 is 15 residues long. V was pared by 2 bases and J by 2 bases, with 11 bases between. CDR3 sequence reads: CASSENRADTDTQYF. The CDR3 bases are TGTGCCAGCAGTGAAAACAGGGCGGACACAGATACGCAGTATTTT.

This chain uses TRBV15 with TRBJ1-1; no definite D call. V lost 0 bases to trimming and J lost 0 bases, with 2 bases between them. From germline, CDR1 is LNHNV and CDR2 YYDKDF (reference sequence). The CDR3 is 13 residues long. The CDR3 sequence is CATSREVNTEAFF. Here the CDR3 DNA reads TGTGCCACCAGCAGAGAGGTGAACACTGAAGCTTTCTTT.

The sample holds a few counts of this clonotype. The chain carries TRBV29-1 and TRBJ2-1; 9 bases fit TRBD1. This CDR3 contains 15 residues. Per the germline V gene, CDR1 is SQVTM and CDR2 is ANQGSEA. After removal of 6 bases from V and 10 bases from J, the junction contained 16 bases not matched to a gene. The CDR3 DNA is TGCAGCGTCCCACCGGACAGGGGTATCACTTTGGAGCAGTTCTTC. Its protein product is CSVPPDRGITLEQFF.

This clonotype was observed a few times. The V call is TRBV7-9, the J call TRBJ2-3; D remains unclear. V was shortened by 4 bases and J by 5 bases, with 10 bases between the two germline ends. The CDR3 is made up of 13 amino acids. The germline V gene encodes CDR1 SEHNR and CDR2 FQNEAQ (reference sequence). CDR3 protein: CASSSNLKDTQYF. The CDR3 coding sequence is TGTGCCAGCAGCTCCAACCTCAAAGATACGCAGTATTTT. Filled out from reference TRBV7-9 and TRBJ2-3, the complete variable domain reads DTGVSQNPRHKITKRGQNVTFRCDPISEHNRLYWYRQTLGQGPEFLTYFQNEAQLEKSRLLSDRFSAERPKGSFSTLEIQRTEQGDSAMYLCASSSNLKDTQYFGPGTRLTVL.

The chain has TRBV11-1 and TRBJ2-2; the D is unclear. This CDR3 has 13 amino acids. V was trimmed by 6 bases and J by 5 bases, leaving 10 bases between them. Germline V CDR1 and CDR2: SGHAT, FQDESV (reference sequence). The CDR3 region has the DNA TGTGCCAGCAGTCGGAGCCCAACCGGGGAGCTGTTTTTT. Protein sequence: CASSRSPTGELFF.

This clonotype was seen at least ten times. The rearrangement links TRBV5-1 to TRBJ2-7; the D gene is possibly TRBD1 (6 bases). CDR1 is SGHRS, CDR2 YFSETQ, per germline. V lost 4 bases, J lost 5 bases, and 13 bases lay in between. CDR3 length: 13 amino acids. The CDR3 protein is CASSPGQSHEQYF. CDR3 DNA sequence: TGCGCCAGCAGCCCCGGACAGTCTCACGAGCAGTACTTC. Drawing the rest from reference TRBV5-1 and TRBJ2-7, the complete variable domain is KAGVTQTPRYLIKTRGQQVTLSCSPISGHRSVSWYQQTPGQGLQFLFEYFSETQRNKGNFPGRFSGRQFSNSRSEMNVSTLELGDSALYLCASSPGQSHEQYFGPGTRLTVT.

The V and J genes are TRBV6-1 and TRBJ2-2; D is perhaps TRBD1 or TRBD2 (6 bases each). This CDR3 contains 15 residues. Germline V CDR1 and CDR2: MNHNS, SASEGT. The V end was cut by 7 bases, the J end by 3 bases, with 15 bases between. The CDR3 DNA sequence: TGTGCCAGCAAGGGGGACCCGGGGGACACCGGGGAGCTGTTTTTT. Translation: CASKGDPGDTGELFF.

This clonotype was detected many times. The rearrangement links TRBV5-1 to TRBJ2-3; D unclear. Germline assignment: CDR1 SGHRS and CDR2 YFSETQ. Between the trimmed V and J ends, which lost 2 bases and 1 base, there was a span of 5 bases. The CDR3 consists of 13 residues. Written as DNA, the CDR3 is TGCGCCAGCAGCTTAATTGGCACAGATACGCAGTATTTT. This codes for CASSLIGTDTQYF.

The V gene is TRBV7-9, the J gene TRBJ2-7, with TRBD1 matching over 9 bases. CDR3 length: 17 amino acids. J was trimmed by 1 base and V by 6 bases; bases with no gene match: 13. CDR1 and CDR2 from the germline V gene are SEHNR and FQNEAQ (reference sequence). CDR3 DNA sequence: TGTGCCAGCAGGGTCTTCCTGGGACAGGGAATTTCCTACGAGCAGTACTTC. This gives the protein CASRVFLGQGISYEQYF.

The J gene is TRBJ2-7, the V gene TRBV28, with 11 bases aligning to TRBD2. The V gene end was trimmed by 2 bases and the J gene end by 5 bases; junction bases not matched to a gene: 8. The germline CDR1 and CDR2 sequences are MDHEN and SYDVKM. The CDR3 length is 16 residues. The CDR3 region has the DNA TGTGCCAGCAGTTTACTCACTAGCGGGGGTCAGAACGAGCAGTACTTC. This encodes CASSLLTSGGQNEQYF.